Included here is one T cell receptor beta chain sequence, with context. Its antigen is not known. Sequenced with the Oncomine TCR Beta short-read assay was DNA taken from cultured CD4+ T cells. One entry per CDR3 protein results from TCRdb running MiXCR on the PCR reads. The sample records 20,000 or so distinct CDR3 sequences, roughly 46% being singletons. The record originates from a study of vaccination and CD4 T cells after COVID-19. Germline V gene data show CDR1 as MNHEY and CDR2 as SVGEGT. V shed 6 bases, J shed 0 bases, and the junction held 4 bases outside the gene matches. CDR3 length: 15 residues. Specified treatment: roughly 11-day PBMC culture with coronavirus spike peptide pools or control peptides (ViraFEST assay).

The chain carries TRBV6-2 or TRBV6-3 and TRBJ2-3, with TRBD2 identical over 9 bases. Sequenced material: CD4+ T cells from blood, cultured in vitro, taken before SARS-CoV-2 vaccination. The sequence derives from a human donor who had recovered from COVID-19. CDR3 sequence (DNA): TGTGCCAGCAGATTTGCGGGGGGGAGCACAGATACGCAGTATTTT. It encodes CASRFAGGSTDTQYF.